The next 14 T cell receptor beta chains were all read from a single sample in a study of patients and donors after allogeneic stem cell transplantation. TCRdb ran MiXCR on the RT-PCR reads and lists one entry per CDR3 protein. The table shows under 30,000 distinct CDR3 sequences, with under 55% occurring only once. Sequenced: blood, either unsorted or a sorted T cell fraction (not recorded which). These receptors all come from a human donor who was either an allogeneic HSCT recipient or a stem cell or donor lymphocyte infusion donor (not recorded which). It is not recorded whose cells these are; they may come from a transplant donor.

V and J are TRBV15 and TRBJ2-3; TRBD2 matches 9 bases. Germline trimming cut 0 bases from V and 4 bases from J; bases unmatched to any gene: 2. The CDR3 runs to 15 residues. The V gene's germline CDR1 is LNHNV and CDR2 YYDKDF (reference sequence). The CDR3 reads CATSRELAGPDTQYF. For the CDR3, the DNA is TGTGCCACCAGCAGAGAGCTAGCGGGACCAGATACGCAGTATTTT.

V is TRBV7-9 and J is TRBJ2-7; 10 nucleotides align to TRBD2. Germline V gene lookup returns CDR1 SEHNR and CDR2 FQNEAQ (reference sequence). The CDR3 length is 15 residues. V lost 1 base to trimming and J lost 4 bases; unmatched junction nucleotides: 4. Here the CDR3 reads CASSLGAGLAYEQYF. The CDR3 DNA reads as TGTGCCAGCAGCTTAGGGGCGGGACTAGCGTACGAGCAGTACTTC.

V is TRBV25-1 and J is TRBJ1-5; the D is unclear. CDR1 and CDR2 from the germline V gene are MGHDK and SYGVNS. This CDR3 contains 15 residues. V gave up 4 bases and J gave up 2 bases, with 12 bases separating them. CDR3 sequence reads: CASSGHGVGNQPQHF. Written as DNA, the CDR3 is TGTGCCAGCAGTGGACATGGGGTCGGCAATCAGCCCCAGCATTTT.

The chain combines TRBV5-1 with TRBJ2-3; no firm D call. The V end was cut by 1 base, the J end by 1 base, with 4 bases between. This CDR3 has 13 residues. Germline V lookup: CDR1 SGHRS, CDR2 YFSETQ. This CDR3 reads CASSLIGTDTQYF. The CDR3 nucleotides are TGCGCCAGCAGCTTGATCGGCACAGATACGCAGTATTTT.

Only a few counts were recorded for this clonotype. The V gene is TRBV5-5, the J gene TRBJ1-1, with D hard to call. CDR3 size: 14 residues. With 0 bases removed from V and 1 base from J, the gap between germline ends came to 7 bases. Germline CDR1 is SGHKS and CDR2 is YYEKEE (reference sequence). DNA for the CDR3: TGTGCCAGCAGCTTGGGGTACAGGAACACTGAAGCTTTCTTT. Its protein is CASSLGYRNTEAFF.

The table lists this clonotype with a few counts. The DNA for the CDR3 is TGTGCCAGCAGCAGACAGGGGGTCTACCAAGAGACCCAGTACTTC. Translating gives CASSRQGVYQETQYF. The V gene is TRBV6-5, the J gene TRBJ2-5; 9 nucleotides match TRBD1. This CDR3 spans 15 amino acids. With V trimmed by 6 bases and J by 0 bases, 5 bases remained unmatched. CDR1 is MNHEY and CDR2 is SVGAGI in the germline V gene.

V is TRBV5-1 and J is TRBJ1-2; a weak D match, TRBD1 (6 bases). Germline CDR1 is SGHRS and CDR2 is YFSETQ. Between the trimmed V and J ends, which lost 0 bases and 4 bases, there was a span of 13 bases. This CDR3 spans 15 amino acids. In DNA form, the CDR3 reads TGCGCCAGCAGCTTGGAAAGGGCGGACAGCTATGGCTACACCTTC. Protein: CASSLERADSYGYTF.

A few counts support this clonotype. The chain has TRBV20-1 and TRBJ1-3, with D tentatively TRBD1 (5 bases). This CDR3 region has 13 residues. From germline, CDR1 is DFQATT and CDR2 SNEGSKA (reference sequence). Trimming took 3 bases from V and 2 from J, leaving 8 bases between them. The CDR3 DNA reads TGCAGTGCTAGCGGGGGGACTGGAAACACCATATATTTT. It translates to CSASGGTGNTIYF.

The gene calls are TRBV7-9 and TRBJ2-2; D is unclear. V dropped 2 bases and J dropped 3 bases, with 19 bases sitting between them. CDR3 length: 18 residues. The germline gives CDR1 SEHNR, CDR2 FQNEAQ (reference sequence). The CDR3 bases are TGTGCCAGCAGCTTAAGGTTATTGTCGAAGGCGGACACCGGGGAGCTGTTTTTT. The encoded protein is CASSLRLLSKADTGELFF.

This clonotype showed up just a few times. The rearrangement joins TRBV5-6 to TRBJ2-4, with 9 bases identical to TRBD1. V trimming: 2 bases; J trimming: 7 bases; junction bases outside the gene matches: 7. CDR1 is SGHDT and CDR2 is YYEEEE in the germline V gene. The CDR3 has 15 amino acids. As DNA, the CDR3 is TGTGCCAGCAGCTTAGGGGACAGGGAATTCAACATTCAGTACTTC. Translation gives CASSLGDREFNIQYF.

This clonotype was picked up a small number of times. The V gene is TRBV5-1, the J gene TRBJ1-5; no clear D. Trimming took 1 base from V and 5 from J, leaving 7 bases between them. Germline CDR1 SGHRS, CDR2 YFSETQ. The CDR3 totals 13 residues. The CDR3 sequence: CASSLSPDQPQHF. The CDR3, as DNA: TGCGCCAGCAGCTTGTCCCCCGATCAGCCCCAGCATTTT.

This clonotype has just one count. The CDR3 DNA reads as TGTGCCAGTAGAAGGTGGGAGAGCAATCAGCCCCAGCATTTT. Its protein product is CASRRWESNQPQHF. The chain carries TRBV19 and TRBJ1-5; D ambiguous. Per germline, CDR1 LNHDA and CDR2 SQIVND (reference sequence). The CDR3 runs 14 residues. The V end lost 6 bases, the J end lost 1 base, and 10 bases lay between the germline ends.

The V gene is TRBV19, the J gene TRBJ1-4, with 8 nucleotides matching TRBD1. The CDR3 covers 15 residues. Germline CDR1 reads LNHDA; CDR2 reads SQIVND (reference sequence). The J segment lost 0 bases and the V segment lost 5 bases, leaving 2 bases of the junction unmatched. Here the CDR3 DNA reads TGTGCCAGTAGTGGACAGGGCACAACTAATGAAAAACTGTTTTTT. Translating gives CASSGQGTTNEKLFF.

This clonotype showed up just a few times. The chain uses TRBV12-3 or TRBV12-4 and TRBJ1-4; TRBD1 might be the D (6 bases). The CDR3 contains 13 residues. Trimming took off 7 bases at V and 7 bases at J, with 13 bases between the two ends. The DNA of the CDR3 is TGTGCCAGCAATGGACAGTTGGGTGAAAAACTGTTTTTT. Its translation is CASNGQLGEKLFF.